The 8 T cell receptor beta chains listed next were all sequenced from one sample in a study of cytomegalovirus exposure and HLA in healthy donors. It was with 60 Vbeta and 13 Jbeta primers that the PCR ran. Some clones are missing from TCRdb's copy, which holds only in-frame ones; the method was immunoSEQ multiplex PCR. The sample carries some 100,000 clones, approximately 81% recorded once. The sample comprised PBMCs. The receptor source for this set is a girl aged 2-10 years in good health and CMV-seropositive.

The J gene is TRBJ1-2, the V gene TRBV18, with D perhaps matching TRBD1 (5 bases). CDR3 length equals 14 residues. The germline gives CDR1 KGHSH, CDR2 LQKENI. The V end was cut by 3 bases, the J end by 6 bases, with 14 bases between. The CDR3 DNA is TGTGCCAGCTCACCTGGGGGAGGGGTGAATGGCTACACCTTC. It specifies CASSPGGGVNGYTF.

This chain joins TRBV5-1 and TRBJ2-7, with TRBD2 matching over 10 bases. J gave up 2 bases and V 4 bases, and 9 bases lay outside the gene matches. This CDR3 is 16 amino acids long. Germline assignment: CDR1 SGHRS and CDR2 YFSETQ. The CDR3 nucleotides are TGCGCCAGCAGCCGCGGAGGAGCGGGAGGGGCCTACGAGCAGTACTTC. It codes for CASSRGGAGGAYEQYF.

The chain joins TRBV6-4 to TRBJ1-5, with D perhaps matching TRBD1 (5 bases). The V end was cut by 3 bases, the J end by 7 bases, with 10 bases between. CDR1 MRHNA and CDR2 SNTAGT come from the germline V gene. CDR3 size: 13 residues. The chain's CDR3 is CASSDGARQPQHF. DNA of the CDR3: TGTGCCAGCAGTGATGGGGCCCGCCAGCCCCAGCATTTT.

The gene calls are TRBV29-1 and TRBJ1-1; the match to TRBD1 covers 9 bases. This CDR3 has 11 amino acids. The V gene's germline CDR1 is SQVTM and CDR2 ANQGSEA. The V and J ends lost 7 bases and 11 bases, in that order; junction bases with no gene match: 8. The chain's CDR3 is CSATDRGEAFF. DNA for the CDR3: TGCAGCGCCACGGACAGGGGTGAGGCTTTCTTT.

The genes are TRBV7-2 and TRBJ2-5; 12 nucleotides agree with TRBD1. Gene TRBJ2-7 matches the end of the DNA better, so the J call may be wrong. This CDR3 has 15 amino acids. Germline CDR1 reads SGHTA; CDR2 reads FQGNSA. Here the CDR3 DNA reads TGTGCCAGCAGCAGAATCGGGACAGGGGGCCTCGAGCAGTACTTC. Its protein product is CASSRIGTGGLEQYF.

This clone was seen a few times. V and J are TRBV7-2 and TRBJ2-2; possibly TRBD1 for D (6 bases). This CDR3 has 17 amino acids. CDR1 is SGHTA, CDR2 FQGNSA, per germline. The germline V and J ends were trimmed by 1 base and 0 bases, with 12 bases remaining between them. This chain's CDR3 is CASSLVGAGPNTGELFF. CDR3 DNA: TGTGCCAGCAGCTTAGTGGGGGCAGGGCCGAACACCGGGGAGCTGTTTTTT.

The chain has TRBV5-1 and TRBJ2-7, with 7 bases that match TRBD1. J gave up 2 bases and V 0 bases, and 2 bases lay outside the gene matches. CDR1 is SGHRS and CDR2 is YFSETQ in the germline V gene. This CDR3 is 14 amino acids long. CDR3 in amino acids: CASSLDGQAYEQYF. For the CDR3, the DNA is TGCGCCAGCAGCTTGGACGGACAGGCCTACGAGCAGTACTTC.

The chain uses TRBV7-8 and TRBJ1-1; D not certain. The CDR3 totals 15 residues. The germline V gene has CDR1 SGHVS and CDR2 FQNEAQ. V lost 3 bases, J lost 4 bases, and 15 bases lay in between. In DNA, the CDR3 is TGTGCCAGCAGCTTTCGTGATCGGTCGGGCACTGAAGCTTTCTTT. It is translated as CASSFRDRSGTEAFF.